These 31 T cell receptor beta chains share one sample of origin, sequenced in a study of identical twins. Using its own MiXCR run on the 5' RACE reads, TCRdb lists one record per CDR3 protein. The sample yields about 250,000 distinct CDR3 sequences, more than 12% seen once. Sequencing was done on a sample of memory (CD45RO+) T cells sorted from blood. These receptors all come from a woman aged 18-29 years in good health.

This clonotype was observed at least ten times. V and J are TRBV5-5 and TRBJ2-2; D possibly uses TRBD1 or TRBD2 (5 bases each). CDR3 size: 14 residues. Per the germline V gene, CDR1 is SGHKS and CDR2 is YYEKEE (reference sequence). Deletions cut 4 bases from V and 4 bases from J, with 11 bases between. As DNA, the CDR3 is TGTGCCAGCAGCCCTCTTGGGGGCACCGGGGAGCTGTTTTTT. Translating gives CASSPLGGTGELFF. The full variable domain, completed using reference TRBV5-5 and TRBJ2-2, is DAGVTQSPTHLIKTRGQQVTLRCSPISGHKSVSWYQQVLGQGPQFIFQYYEKEERGRGNFPDRFSARQFPNYSSELNVNALLLGDSALYLCASSPLGGTGELFFGEGSRLTVL.

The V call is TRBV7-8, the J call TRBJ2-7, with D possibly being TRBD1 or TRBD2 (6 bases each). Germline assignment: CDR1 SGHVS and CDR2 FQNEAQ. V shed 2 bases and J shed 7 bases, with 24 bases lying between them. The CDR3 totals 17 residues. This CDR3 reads CASSLRGPDVRGREQYF. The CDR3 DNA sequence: TGTGCCAGCAGCTTAAGAGGACCGGACGTCCGGGGGCGGGAGCAGTACTTC.

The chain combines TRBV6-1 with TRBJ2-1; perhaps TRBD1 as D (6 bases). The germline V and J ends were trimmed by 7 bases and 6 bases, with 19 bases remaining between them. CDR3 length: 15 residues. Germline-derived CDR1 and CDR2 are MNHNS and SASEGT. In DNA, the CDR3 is TGTGCCAGCAAGAAAGGACAGTCCAGGGTCAATGAGCAGTTCTTC. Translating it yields CASKKGQSRVNEQFF.

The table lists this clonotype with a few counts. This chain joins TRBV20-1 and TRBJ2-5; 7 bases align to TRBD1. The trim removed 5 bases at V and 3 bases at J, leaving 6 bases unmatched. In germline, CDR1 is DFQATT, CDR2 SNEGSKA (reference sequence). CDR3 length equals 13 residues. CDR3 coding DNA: TGCAGTGCTGGCCGGGACAGAGAAGAGACCCAGTACTTC. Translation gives CSAGRDREETQYF.

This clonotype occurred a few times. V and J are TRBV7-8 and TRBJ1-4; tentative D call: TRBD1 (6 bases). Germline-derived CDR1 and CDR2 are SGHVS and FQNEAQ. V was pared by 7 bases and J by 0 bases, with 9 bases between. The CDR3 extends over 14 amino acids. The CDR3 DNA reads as TGTGCCAGCACCCGGACAGCAACTAATGAAAAACTGTTTTTT. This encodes CASTRTATNEKLFF.

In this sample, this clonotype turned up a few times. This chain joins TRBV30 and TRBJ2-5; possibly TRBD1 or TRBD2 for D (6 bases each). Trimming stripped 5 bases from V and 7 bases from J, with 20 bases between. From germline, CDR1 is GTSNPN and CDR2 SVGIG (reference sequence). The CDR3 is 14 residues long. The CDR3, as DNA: TGTGCCTGGGGACGGACAGATTGGGGAGGGACCCAGTACTTC. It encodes CAWGRTDWGGTQYF. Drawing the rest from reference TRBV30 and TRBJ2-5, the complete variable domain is SQTIHQWPATLVQPVGSPLSLECTVEGTSNPNLYWYRQAAGRGLQLLFYSVGIGQISSEVPQNLSASRPQDRQFILSSKKLLLSDSGFYLCAWGRTDWGGTQYFGPGTRLLVL.

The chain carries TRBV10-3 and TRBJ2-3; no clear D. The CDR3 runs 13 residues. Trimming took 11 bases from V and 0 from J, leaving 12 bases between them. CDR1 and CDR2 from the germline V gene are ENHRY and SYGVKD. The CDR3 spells CALAAGSTDTQYF. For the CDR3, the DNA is TGTGCCCTGGCGGCCGGCAGCACAGATACGCAGTATTTT.

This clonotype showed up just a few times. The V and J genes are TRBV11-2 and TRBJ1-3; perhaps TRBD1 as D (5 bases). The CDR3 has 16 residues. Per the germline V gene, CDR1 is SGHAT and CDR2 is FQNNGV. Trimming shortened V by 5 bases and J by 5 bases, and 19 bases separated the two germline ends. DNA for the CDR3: TGTGCCAGCAGCCCACAGAGAGACAGTTTTCGAAACACCATATATTTT. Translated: CASSPQRDSFRNTIYF.

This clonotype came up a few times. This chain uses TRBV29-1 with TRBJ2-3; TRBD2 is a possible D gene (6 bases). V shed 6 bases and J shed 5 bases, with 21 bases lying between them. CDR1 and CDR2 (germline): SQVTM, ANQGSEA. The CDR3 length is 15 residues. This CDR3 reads CSVPTGGAGRDTQYF. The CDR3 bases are TGCAGCGTCCCCACGGGTGGGGCGGGAAGAGATACGCAGTATTTT.

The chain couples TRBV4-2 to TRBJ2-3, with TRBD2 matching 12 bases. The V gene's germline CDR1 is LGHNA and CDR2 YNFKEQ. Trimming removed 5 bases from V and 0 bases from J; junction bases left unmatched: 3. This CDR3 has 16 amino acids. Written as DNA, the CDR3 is TGTGCCAGCAGCACTGGACTAGCGGGAAGCACAGATACGCAGTATTTT. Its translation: CASSTGLAGSTDTQYF.

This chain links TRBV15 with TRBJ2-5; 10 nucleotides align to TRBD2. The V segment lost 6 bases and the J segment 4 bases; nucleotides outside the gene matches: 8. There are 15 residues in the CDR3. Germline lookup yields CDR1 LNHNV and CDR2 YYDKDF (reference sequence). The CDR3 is CATSESRTSGETQYF. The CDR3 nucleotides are TGTGCCACCAGTGAAAGCAGGACTAGCGGAGAGACCCAGTACTTC.

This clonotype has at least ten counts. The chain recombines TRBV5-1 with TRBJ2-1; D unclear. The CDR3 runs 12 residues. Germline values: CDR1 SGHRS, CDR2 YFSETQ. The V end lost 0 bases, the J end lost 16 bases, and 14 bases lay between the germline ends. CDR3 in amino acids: CASSLAGPGLFF. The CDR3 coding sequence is TGCGCCAGCAGCTTGGCAGGACCAGGTCTATTCTTC.

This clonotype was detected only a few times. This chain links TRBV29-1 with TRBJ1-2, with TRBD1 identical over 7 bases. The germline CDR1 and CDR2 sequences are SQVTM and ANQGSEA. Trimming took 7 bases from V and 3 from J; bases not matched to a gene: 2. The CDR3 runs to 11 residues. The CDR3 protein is CSAGQDYGYTF. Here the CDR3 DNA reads TGCAGCGCCGGACAGGACTATGGCTACACCTTC.

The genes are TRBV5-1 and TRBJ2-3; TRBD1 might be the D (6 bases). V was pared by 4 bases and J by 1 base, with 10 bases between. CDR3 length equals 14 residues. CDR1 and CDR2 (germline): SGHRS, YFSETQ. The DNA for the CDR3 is TGCGCCAGCAGCATCTCAGGGGGCACAGATACGCAGTATTTT. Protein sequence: CASSISGGTDTQYF.

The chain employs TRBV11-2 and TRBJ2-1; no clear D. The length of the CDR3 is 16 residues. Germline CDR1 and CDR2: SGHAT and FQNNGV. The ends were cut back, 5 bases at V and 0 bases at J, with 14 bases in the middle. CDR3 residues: CASSPWSDSSYNEQFF. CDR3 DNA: TGTGCCAGCAGCCCCTGGAGTGATAGCTCCTACAATGAGCAGTTCTTC.

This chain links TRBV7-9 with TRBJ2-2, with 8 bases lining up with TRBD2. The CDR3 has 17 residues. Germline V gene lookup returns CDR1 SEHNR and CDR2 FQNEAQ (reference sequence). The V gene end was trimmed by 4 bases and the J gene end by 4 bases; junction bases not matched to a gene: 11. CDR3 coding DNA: TGTGCCAGCAGCTCCGACCGCGGGGGGCTCGTCACCGGGGAGCTGTTTTTT. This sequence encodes CASSSDRGGLVTGELFF.

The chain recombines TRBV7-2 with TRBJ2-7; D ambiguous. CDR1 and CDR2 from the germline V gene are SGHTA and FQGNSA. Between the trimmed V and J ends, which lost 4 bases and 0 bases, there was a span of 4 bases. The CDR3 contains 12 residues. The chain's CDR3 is CASSWSSYEQYF. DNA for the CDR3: TGTGCCAGCAGCTGGAGCTCCTACGAGCAGTACTTC.

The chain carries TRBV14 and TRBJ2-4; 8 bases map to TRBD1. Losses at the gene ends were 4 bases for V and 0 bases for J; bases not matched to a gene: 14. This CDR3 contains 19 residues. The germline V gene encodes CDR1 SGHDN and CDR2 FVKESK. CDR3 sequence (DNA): TGTGCCAGCAGCCCCGGACAGGGAAGCGGCCCGGGAGCCAAAAACATTCAGTACTTC. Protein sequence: CASSPGQGSGPGAKNIQYF. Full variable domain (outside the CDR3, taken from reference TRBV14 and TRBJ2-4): EAGVTQFPSHSVIEKGQTVTLRCDPISGHDNLYWYRRVMGKEIKFLLHFVKESKQDESGMPNNRFLAERTGGTYSTLKVQPAELEDSGVYFCASSPGQGSGPGAKNIQYFGAGTRLSVL.

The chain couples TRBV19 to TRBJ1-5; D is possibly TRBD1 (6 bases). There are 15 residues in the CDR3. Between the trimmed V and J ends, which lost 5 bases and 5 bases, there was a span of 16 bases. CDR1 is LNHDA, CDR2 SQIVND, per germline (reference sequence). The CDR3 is CASSRQGLRDQPQHF. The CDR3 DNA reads TGTGCCAGTAGTCGCCAGGGGCTGAGGGATCAGCCCCAGCATTTT.

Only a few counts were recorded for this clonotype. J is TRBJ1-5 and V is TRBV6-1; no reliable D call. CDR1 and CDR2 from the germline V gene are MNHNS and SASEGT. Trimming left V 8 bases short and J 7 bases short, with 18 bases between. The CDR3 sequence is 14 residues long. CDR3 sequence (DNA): TGTGCCAGCCTAGGCGGGCGTGAGTCGCAGCCCCAGCATTTT. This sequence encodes CASLGGRESQPQHF.

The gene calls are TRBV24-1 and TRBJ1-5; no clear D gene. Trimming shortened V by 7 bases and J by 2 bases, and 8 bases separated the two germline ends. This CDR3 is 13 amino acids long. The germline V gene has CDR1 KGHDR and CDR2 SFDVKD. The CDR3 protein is CATRGIGNQPQHF. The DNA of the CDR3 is TGTGCCACCAGGGGGATTGGCAATCAGCCCCAGCATTTT.

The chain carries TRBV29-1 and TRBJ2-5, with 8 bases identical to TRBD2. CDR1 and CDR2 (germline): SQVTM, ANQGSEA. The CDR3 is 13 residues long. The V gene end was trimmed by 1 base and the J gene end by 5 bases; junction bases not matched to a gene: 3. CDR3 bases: TGCAGCGTTGAAGTGGGCGGGGGGGAGACCCAGTACTTC. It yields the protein CSVEVGGGETQYF.

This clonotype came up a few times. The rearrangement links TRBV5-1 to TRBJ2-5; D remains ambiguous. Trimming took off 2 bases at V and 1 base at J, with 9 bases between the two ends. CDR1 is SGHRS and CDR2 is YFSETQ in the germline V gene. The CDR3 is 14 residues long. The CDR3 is CASSFPGIQETQYF. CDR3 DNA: TGCGCCAGCAGCTTCCCGGGTATCCAAGAGACCCAGTACTTC.

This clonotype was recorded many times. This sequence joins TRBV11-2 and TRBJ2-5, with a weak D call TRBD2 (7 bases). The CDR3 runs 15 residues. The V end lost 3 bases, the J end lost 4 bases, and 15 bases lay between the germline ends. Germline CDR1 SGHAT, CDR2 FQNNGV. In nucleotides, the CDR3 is TGTGCCAGCAGCTTCCCTAGGGGGGGTGGAGAGACCCAGTACTTC. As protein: CASSFPRGGGETQYF.

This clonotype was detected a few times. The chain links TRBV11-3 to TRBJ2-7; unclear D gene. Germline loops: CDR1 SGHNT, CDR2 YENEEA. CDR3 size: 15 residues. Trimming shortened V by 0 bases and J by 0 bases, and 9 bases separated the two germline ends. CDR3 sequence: CASSLELSVSYEQYF. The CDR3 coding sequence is TGTGCCAGCAGCTTAGAACTTTCGGTCTCCTACGAGCAGTACTTC.

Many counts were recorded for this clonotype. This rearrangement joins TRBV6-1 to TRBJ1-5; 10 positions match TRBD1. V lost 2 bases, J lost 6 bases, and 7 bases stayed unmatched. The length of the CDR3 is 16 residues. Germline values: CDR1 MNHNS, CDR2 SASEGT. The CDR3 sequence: CASSETDGTGAQPQHF. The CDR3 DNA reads TGTGCCAGCAGTGAAACGGACGGGACAGGGGCTCAGCCCCAGCATTTT.

In DNA form, the CDR3 reads TGCGCCAGCAGCTCGACAGTAACAAACACTGAAGCTTTCTTT. It is translated as CASSSTVTNTEAFF. The genes are TRBV5-1 and TRBJ1-1, with a tentative D call TRBD1 (5 bases). Trimming took 3 bases from V and 2 from J, leaving 11 bases between them. The germline V gene encodes CDR1 SGHRS and CDR2 YFSETQ. The CDR3 covers 14 residues.

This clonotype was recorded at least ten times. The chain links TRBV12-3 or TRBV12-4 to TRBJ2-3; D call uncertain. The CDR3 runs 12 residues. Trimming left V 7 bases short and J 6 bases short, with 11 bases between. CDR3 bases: TGTGCCAGCACCACCGTCTGGGATACGCAGTATTTT. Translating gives CASTTVWDTQYF.

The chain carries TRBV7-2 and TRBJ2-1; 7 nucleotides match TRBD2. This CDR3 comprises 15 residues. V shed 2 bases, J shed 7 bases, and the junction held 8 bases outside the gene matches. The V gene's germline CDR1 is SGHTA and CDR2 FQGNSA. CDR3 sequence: CASSLKRVGGNEQFF. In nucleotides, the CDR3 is TGTGCCAGCAGCTTAAAGCGCGTCGGGGGGAATGAGCAGTTCTTC.

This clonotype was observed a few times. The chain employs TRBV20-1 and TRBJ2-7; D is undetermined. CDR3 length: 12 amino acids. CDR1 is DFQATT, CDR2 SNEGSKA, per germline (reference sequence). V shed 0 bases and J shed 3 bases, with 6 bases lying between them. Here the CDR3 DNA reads TGCAGTGCTAGAGATCCCCGCTACGAGCAGTACTTC. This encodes CSARDPRYEQYF.

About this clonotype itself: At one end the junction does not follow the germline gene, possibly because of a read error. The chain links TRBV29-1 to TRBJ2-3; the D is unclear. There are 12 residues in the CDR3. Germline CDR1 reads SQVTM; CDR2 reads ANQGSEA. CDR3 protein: CSVEVTTDTQYF. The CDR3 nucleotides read TGCAGCGTGGAAGTCACGACAGATACGCAGTATTTT.